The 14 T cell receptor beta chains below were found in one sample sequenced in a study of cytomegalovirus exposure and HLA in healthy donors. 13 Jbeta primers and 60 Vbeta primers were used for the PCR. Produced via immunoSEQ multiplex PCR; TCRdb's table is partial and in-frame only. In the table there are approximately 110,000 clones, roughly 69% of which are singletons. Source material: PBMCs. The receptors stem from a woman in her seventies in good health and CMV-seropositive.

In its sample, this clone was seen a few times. CDR3: CASSTPGTRIRTQYF. In DNA form, the CDR3 reads TGTGCCAGCAGTACCCCCGGGACTAGGATCAGGACGCAGTATTTT. This chain links TRBV2 with TRBJ2-3; 8 nucleotides align to TRBD2. Unmatched junction bases numbered 13, after V lost 5 bases and J lost 9 bases. The CDR3 consists of 15 residues. CDR1 is SNHLY and CDR2 is FYNNEI in the germline V gene.

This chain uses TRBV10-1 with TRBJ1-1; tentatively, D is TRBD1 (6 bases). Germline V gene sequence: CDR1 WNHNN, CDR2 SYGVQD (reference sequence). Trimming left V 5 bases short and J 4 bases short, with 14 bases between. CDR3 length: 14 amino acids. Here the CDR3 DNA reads TGCGCCAGCAGTCTGACAGGCTCGATCACTGAAGCTTTCTTT. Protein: CASSLTGSITEAFF.

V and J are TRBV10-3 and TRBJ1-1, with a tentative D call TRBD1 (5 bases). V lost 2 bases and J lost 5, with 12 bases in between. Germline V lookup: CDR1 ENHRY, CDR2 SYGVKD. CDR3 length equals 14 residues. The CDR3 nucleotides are TGTGCCATCAGTGAGCAGGGTGCCGCAACTGAAGCTTTCTTT. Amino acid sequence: CAISEQGAATEAFF.

The CDR3 here is CASSQDTPVSGETGELFF. The CDR3 bases are TGCGCCAGCAGCCAAGATACCCCGGTTAGCGGGGAGACCGGGGAGCTGTTTTTT. The chain combines TRBV4-1 with TRBJ2-2; the match to TRBD2 covers 8 bases. This CDR3 has 18 residues. The germline V gene has CDR1 MGHRA and CDR2 YSYEKL. J gave up 5 bases and V 0 bases, and 11 bases lay outside the gene matches.

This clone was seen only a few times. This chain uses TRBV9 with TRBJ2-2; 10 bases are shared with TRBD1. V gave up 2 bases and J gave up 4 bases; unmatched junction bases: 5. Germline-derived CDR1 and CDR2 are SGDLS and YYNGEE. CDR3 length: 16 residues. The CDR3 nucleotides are TGTGCCAGCAGCGTGCGGGACAGGGGAGGCACCGGGGAGCTGTTTTTT. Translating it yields CASSVRDRGGTGELFF.

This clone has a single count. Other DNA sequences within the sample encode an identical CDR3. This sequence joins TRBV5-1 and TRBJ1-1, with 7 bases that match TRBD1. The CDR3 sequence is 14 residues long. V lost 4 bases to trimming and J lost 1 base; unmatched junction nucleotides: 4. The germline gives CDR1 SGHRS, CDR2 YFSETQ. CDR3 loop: CASSLGQTNTEAFF. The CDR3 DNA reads TGCGCCAGCAGCCTGGGACAGACGAACACTGAAGCTTTCTTT. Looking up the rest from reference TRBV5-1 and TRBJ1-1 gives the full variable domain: KAGVTQTPRYLIKTRGQQVTLSCSPISGHRSVSWYQQTPGQGLQFLFEYFSETQRNKGNFPGRFSGRQFSNSRSEMNVSTLELGDSALYLCASSLGQTNTEAFFGQGTRLTVV.

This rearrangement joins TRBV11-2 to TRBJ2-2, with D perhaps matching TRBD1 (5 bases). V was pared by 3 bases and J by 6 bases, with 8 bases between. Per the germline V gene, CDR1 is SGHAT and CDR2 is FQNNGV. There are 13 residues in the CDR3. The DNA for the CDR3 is TGTGCCAGCAGCTTGATCAGGGCCGGGGAGCTGTTTTTT. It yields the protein CASSLIRAGELFF.

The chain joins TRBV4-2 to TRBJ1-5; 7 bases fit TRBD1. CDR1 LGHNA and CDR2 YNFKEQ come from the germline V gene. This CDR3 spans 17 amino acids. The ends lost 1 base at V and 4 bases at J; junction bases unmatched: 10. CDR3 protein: CASSQGASGQVNQPQHF. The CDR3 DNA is TGTGCCAGCAGCCAAGGGGCCTCAGGACAGGTTAATCAGCCCCAGCATTTT.

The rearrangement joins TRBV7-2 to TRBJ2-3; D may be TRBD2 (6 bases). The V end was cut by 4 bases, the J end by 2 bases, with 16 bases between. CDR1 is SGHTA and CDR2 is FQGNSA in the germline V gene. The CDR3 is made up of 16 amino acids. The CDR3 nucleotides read TGTGCCAGCAGCTCCCAAAGGGGACTCCTCACAGATACGCAGTATTTT. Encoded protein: CASSSQRGLLTDTQYF. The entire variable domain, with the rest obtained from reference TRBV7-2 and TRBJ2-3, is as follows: GAGVSQSPSNKVTEKGKDVELRCDPISGHTALYWYRQSLGQGLEFLIYFQGNSAPDKSGLPSDRFSAERTGGSVSTLTIQRTQQEDSAVYLCASSSQRGLLTDTQYFGPGTRLTVL.

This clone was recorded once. CDR3 nucleotides: TGTGCCAGCAGTGAAGGTTGGCCAGATACGCAGTATTTT. This sequence encodes CASSEGWPDTQYF. The J gene is TRBJ2-3, the V gene TRBV6-1; no firm D call. Trimming took off 1 base at V and 4 bases at J, with 6 bases between the two ends. Per the germline V gene, CDR1 is MNHNS and CDR2 is SASEGT. The CDR3 extends over 13 amino acids.

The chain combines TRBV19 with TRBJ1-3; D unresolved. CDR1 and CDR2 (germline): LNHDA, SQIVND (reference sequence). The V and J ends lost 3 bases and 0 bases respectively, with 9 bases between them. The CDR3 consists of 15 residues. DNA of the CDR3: TGTGCCAGTAGTATTTTGGGGAGCTCTGGAAACACCATATATTTT. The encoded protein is CASSILGSSGNTIYF.

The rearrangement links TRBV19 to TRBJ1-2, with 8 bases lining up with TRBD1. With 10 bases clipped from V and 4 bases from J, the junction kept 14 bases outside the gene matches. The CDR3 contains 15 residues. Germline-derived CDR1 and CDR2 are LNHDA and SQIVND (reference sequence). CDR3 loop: CATRTGPDALYGYTF. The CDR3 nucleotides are TGTGCCACTAGGACAGGGCCCGACGCCCTCTATGGCTACACCTTC.

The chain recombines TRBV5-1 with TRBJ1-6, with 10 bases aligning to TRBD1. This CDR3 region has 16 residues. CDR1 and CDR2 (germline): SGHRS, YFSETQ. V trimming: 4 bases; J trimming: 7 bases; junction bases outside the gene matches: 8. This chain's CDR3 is CASSPDRGSNNSPLHF. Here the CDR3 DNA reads TGCGCCAGCAGCCCGGACAGGGGGAGTAACAATTCACCCCTCCACTTT.

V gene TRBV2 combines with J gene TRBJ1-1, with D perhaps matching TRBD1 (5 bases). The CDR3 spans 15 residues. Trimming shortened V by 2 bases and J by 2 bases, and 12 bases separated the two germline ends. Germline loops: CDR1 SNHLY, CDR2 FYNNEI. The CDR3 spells CASSEMEGSNTEAFF. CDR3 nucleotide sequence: TGTGCCAGCAGTGAAATGGAGGGGTCAAACACTGAAGCTTTCTTT.